This T cell receptor (beta chain) appears in the sequencing data of a study of T cells after posttransplantation cyclophosphamide. Study-wide findings and caveats: Recipient CMV seropositivity and CMV reactivation strongly tracked TRB clonality. Skin or GI-infiltrating T cells shared few TRB sequences with blood. Later blood repertoires were often dominated by clones from the donor CD8+ memory compartment.

Trimming at V came to 6 bases and at J to 6 bases, leaving 22 bases not matched to a gene. In germline, CDR1 is MDHEN, CDR2 SYDVKM. The CDR3 extends over 19 amino acids. The repertoire was sequenced with immunoSEQ multiplex PCR; TCRdb's copy has only in-frame clones and lacks some. The sample lists 23,000 or so clones; about 86% were seen once. A note on this clone: Its antigen is unidentified.

Cyclophosphamide on days +3 and +4 followed busulfan-fludarabine conditioning and a marrow graft. This sequence originates from a female patient under 45 who received an allogeneic stem cell transplant from an unrelated donor, was CMV-positive, and had no GVHD. Some of these T cells may belong to the graft donor. The chain combines TRBV28 with TRBJ2-1, with 8 bases lining up with TRBD2. Sequencing was performed on PBMCs, taken after allogeneic stem cell transplant with posttransplant cyclophosphamide. The CDR3 is CASRTTGGRQVKSINEQFF. DNA for the CDR3: TGTGCCAGCAGAACAACGGGGGGGCGTCAAGTTAAGAGTATCAATGAGCAGTTCTTC. The complete variable domain, with remaining parts taken from reference TRBV28 and TRBJ2-1, reads DVKVTQSSRYLVKRTGEKVFLECVQDMDHENMFWYRQDPGLGLRLIYFSYDVKMKEKGDIPEGYSVSREKKERFSLILESASTNQTSMYLCASRTTGGRQVKSINEQFFGPGTRLTVL.